Listed here is a single T cell receptor beta chain. V gave up 0 bases and J gave up 4 bases, with 13 bases separating them. The CDR3 runs 15 residues. CDR1 is SGDLS and CDR2 is YYNGEE in the germline V gene. These data come from a study of blood T cell repertoires in COVID-19. For the study at large: Sample material is recorded as cDNA or gDNA derived from T cells, B-cell-depleted T cells, or PBMCs.

In the authors' methods: Amplification of reference gene primers was used by the study to estimate nucleated cell counts. The data were produced by immunoSEQ multiplex PCR, yet TCRdb's version contains in-frame clones alone and is incomplete. The V and J calls and clone size come from that table; D and trimming were worked out from the DNA. The sample has 210,000 or so clones, roughly 81% seen once. The chain links TRBV9 to TRBJ1-1, with D possibly being TRBD1 (5 bases). The sequence derives from a woman aged 70-85 years with active or convalescent COVID-19. The sample consisted of peripheral blood. CDR3 in amino acids: CASSVAGWGGTEAFF. The CDR3, as DNA: TGTGCCAGCAGCGTAGCGGGGTGGGGGGGCACTGAAGCTTTCTTT.